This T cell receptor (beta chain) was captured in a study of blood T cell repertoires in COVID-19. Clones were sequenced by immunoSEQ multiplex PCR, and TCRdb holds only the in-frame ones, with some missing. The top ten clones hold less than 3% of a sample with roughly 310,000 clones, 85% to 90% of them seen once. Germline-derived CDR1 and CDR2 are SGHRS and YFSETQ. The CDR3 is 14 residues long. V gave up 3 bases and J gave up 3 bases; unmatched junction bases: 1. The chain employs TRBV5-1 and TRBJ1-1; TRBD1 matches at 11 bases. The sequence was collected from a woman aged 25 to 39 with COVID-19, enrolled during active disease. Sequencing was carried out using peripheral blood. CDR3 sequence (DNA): TGCGCCAGCAGCTGGGACAGGGGGGACACTGAAGCTTTCTTT. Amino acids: CASSWDRGDTEAFF. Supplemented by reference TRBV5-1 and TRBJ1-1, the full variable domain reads KAGVTQTPRYLIKTRGQQVTLSCSPISGHRSVSWYQQTPGQGLQFLFEYFSETQRNKGNFPGRFSGRQFSNSRSEMNVSTLELGDSALYLCASSWDRGDTEAFFGQGTRLTVV.